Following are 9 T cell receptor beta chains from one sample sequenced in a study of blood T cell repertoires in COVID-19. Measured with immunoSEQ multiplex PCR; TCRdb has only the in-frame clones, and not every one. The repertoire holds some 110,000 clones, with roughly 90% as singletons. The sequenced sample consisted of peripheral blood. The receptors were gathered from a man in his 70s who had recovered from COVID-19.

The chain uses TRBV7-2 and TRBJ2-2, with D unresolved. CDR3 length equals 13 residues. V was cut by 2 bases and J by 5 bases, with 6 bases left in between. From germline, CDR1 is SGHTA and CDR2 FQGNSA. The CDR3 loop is CASSLKQTGELFF. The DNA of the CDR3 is TGTGCCAGCAGCTTAAAACAGACCGGGGAGCTGTTTTTT.

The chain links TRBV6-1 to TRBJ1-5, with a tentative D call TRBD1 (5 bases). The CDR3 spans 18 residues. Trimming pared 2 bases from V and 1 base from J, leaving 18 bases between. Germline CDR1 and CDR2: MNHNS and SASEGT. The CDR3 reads CASSEMVGGIASNQPQHF. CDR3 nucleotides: TGTGCCAGCAGTGAAATGGTTGGGGGGATAGCGAGCAATCAGCCCCAGCATTTT.

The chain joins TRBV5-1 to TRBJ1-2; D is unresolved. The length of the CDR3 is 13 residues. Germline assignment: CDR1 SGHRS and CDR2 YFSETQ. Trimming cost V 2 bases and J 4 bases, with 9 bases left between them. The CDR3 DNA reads TGCGCCAGCAGCTTTCTTCAGTTCTATGGCTACACCTTC. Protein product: CASSFLQFYGYTF.

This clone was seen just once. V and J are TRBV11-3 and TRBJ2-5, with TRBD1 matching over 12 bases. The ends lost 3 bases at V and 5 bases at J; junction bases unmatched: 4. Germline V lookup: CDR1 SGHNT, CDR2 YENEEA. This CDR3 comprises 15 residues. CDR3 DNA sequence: TGTGCCAGCAGCTTCGGGACAGGGGGCGCGGAGACCCAGTACTTC. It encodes CASSFGTGGAETQYF.

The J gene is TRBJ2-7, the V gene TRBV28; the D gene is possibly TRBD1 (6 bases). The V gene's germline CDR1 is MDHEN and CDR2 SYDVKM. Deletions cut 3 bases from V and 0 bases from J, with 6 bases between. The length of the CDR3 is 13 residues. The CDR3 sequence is CASSLDSSYEQYF. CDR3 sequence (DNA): TGTGCCAGCAGTTTGGACAGCTCCTACGAGCAGTACTTC. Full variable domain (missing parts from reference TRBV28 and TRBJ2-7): DVKVTQSSRYLVKRTGEKVFLECVQDMDHENMFWYRQDPGLGLRLIYFSYDVKMKEKGDIPEGYSVSREKKERFSLILESASTNQTSMYLCASSLDSSYEQYFGPGTRLTVT.

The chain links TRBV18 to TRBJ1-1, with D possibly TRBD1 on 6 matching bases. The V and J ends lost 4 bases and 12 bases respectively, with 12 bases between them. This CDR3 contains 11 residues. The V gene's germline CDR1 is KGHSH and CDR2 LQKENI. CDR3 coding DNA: TGTGCCAGCTCACAGGGGGTACAGACTTTCTTT. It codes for CASSQGVQTFF. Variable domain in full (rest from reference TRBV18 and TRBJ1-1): NAGVMQNPRHLVRRRGQEARLRCSPMKGHSHVYWYRQLPEEGLKFMVYLQKENIIDESGMPKERFSAEFPKEGPSILRIQQVVRGDSAAYFCASSQGVQTFFGQGTRLTVV.

The DNA of the CDR3 is TGTGCCAGCAGATTAATCGACAGGGGCGGTCAGCCCCAGCATTTT. Amino acids: CASRLIDRGGQPQHF. The chain uses TRBV28 and TRBJ1-5, with 8 bases matching TRBD1. V lost 6 bases to trimming and J lost 6 bases; unmatched junction nucleotides: 10. CDR3 length equals 15 residues. Germline V lookup: CDR1 MDHEN, CDR2 SYDVKM.

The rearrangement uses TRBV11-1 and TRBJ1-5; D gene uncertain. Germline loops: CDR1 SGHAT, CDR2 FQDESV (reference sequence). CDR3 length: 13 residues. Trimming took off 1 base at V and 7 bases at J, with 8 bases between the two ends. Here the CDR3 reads CASSLDGGQPQHF. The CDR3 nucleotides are TGTGCCAGCAGCTTAGATGGCGGGCAGCCCCAGCATTTT.

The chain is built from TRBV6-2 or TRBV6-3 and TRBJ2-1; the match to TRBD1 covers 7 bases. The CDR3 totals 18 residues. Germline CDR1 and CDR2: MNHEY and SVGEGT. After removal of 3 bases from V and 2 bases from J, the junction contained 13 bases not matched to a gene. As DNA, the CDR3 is TGTGCCAGCAGTTATGACCTGCGGACAGGAAGAGCCTACAATGAGCAGTTCTTC. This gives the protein CASSYDLRTGRAYNEQFF.